This T cell receptor beta chain was captured by sequencing in a study of CD4 T cells in relation to SARS-CoV-2 and coronaviruses. On the study more broadly: After roughly 11 days of antigen culture, PBMC TCR beta CDR3s were sequenced.

Unexposed donor CD4+ T cells date from about 2011-2019, before the COVID-19 pandemic. Isolation of CD4+ T cells took place after roughly nine days in culture. Testing used SARS-CoV-2 S/N and four cold-coronavirus spikes on unexposed-donor CD4+ T cells, cells permitting. From germline, CDR1 is SGHDT and CDR2 YYEEEE. CDR3 length equals 15 residues. After removal of 3 bases from V and 1 base from J, the junction contained 4 bases not matched to a gene. For this clone: What it binds is not known.

Data came from immunoSEQ multiplex PCR; TCRdb stores just in-frame clones and leaves some out. Among about 20,000 clones listed, around 75% were seen once. V and J are TRBV5-6 and TRBJ2-5; 9 bases fit TRBD2. The sequenced material came from CD4+ T cells from PBMCs, cultured in vitro. The TCR comes from a human donor in good health. The CDR3 sequence: CASSSPRGGQETQYF. The CDR3, as DNA: TGTGCCAGCAGCTCGCCGCGGGGGGGCCAAGAGACCCAGTACTTC.